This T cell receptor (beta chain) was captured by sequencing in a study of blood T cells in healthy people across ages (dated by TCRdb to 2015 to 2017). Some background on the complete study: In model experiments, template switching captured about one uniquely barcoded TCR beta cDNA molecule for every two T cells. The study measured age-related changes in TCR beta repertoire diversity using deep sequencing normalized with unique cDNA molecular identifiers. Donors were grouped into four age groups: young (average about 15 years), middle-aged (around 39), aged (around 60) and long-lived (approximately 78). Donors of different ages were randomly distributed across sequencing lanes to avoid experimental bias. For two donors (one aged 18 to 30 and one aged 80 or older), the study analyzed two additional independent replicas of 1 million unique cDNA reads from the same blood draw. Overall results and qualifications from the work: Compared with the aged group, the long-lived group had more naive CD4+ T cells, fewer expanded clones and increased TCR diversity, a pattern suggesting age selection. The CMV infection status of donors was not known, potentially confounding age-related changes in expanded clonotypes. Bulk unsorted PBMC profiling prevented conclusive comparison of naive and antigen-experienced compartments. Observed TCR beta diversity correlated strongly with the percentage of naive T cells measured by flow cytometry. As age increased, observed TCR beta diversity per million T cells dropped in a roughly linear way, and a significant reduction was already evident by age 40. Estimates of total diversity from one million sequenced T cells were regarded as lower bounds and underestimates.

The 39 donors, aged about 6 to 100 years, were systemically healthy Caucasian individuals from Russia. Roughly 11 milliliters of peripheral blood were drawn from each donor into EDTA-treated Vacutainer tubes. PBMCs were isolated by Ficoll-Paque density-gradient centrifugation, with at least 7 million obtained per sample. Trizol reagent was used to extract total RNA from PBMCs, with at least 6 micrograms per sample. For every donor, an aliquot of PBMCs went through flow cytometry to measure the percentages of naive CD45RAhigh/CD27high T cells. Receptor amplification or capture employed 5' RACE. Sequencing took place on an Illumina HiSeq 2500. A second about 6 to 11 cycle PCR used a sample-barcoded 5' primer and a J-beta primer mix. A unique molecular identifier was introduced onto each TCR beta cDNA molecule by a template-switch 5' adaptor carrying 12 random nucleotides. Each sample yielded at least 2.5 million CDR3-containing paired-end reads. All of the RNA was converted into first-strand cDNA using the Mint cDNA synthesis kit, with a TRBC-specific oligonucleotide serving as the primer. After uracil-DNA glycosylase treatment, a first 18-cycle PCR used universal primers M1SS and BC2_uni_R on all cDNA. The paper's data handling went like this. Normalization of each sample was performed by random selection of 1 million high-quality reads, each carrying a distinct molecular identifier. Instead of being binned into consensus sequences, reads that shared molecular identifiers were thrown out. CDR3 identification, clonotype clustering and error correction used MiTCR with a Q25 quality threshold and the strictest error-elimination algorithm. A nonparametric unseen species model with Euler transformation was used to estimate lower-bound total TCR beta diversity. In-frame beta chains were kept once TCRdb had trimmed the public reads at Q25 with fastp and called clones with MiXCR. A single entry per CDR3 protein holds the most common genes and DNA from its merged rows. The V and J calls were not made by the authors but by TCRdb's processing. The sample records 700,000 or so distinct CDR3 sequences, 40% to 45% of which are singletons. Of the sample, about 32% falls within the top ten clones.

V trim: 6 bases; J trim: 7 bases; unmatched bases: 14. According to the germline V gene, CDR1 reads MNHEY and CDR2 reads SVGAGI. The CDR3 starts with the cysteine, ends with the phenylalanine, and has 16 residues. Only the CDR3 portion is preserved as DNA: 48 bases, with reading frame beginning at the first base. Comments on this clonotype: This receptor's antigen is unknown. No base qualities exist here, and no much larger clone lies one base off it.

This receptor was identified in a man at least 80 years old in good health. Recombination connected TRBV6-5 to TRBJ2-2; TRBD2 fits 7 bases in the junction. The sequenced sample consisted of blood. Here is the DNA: TGTGCCAGCAGAGACTTGGCGGGGGAGAGAGGCGGGGAGCTGTTTTTT. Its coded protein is CASRDLAGERGGELFF.